This T cell receptor (beta chain) was found in a study of control samples from healthy donors and cancer patients (dated by TCRdb to 2018 to 2020). Library preparation used the immunoSEQ multiplex PCR assay. TCRdb provides this immuneACCESS table in a form limited to in-frame rearrangements. Some clones are lacking; in checked studies, under half of them reflect an unresolved V gene, and why the rest are absent is not known. The table for this sample lists about 120,000 clones; 85% to 95% of them were counted only once. The ten largest clones add up to 1.7% of the sample. Concerning this clone: Its antigen specificity is not known. It has no much larger one-base neighbor in the sample; base qualities were not kept.

V is trimmed back by 5 bases and J by 3 bases, and the junction contains 5 bases that no gene match accounts for. Taken from the germline V gene, the CDR1 and CDR2 loops are MDHEN and SYDVKM. The CDR3 covers 15 residues, taking in both the cysteine and the phenylalanine. The DNA shown is the 45-base CDR3, in frame from base 1. Sequencing was carried out using PBMCs. The clonotype comes from a man aged 45 to 65 with head and neck cancer. Here the chain combines TRBV28 and TRBJ2-1, with 9 bases in between that match TRBD1. The CDR3 protein: CASSTQGASYNEQFF. The base sequence is TGTGCCAGCAGTACACAGGGGGCTAGCTACAATGAGCAGTTCTTC.